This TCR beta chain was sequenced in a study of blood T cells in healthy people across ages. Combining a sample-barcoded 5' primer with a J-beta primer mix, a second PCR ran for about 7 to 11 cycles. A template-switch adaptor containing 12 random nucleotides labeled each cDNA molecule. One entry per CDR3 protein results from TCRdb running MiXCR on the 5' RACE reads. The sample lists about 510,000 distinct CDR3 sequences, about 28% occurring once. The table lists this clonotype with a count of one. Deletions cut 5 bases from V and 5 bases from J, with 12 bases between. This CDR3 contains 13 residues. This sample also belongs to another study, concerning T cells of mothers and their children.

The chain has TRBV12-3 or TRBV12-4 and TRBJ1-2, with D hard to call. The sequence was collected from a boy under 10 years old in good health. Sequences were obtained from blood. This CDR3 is CASSLGREYGYTF. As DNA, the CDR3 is TGTGCCAGCAGTCTCGGACGGGAGTATGGCTACACCTTC.